This TCR beta chain was captured in a study of blood T cells in healthy people across ages. This clonotype was seen a few times. Through a sample-barcoded 5' primer and a J-beta primer mix, a second PCR was run for roughly 6 to 12 cycles. TCRdb called the 5' RACE reads again in MiXCR, with one record for every CDR3 protein. This sample has 1.4 million or so distinct CDR3 sequences, with approximately 43% found just once. Trimming shortened V by 3 bases and J by 5 bases, and 13 bases separated the two germline ends. The CDR3 extends over 14 amino acids. This TCR was recovered from a woman between 18 and 30 years old in good health. The sequencing sample was made of blood. The V call is TRBV12-3 or TRBV12-4, the J call TRBJ1-1; D unresolved. The CDR3 region is CASSLGLLGTEAFF. CDR3 in DNA: TGTGCCAGCAGTTTGGGCCTCCTTGGGACTGAAGCTTTCTTT.